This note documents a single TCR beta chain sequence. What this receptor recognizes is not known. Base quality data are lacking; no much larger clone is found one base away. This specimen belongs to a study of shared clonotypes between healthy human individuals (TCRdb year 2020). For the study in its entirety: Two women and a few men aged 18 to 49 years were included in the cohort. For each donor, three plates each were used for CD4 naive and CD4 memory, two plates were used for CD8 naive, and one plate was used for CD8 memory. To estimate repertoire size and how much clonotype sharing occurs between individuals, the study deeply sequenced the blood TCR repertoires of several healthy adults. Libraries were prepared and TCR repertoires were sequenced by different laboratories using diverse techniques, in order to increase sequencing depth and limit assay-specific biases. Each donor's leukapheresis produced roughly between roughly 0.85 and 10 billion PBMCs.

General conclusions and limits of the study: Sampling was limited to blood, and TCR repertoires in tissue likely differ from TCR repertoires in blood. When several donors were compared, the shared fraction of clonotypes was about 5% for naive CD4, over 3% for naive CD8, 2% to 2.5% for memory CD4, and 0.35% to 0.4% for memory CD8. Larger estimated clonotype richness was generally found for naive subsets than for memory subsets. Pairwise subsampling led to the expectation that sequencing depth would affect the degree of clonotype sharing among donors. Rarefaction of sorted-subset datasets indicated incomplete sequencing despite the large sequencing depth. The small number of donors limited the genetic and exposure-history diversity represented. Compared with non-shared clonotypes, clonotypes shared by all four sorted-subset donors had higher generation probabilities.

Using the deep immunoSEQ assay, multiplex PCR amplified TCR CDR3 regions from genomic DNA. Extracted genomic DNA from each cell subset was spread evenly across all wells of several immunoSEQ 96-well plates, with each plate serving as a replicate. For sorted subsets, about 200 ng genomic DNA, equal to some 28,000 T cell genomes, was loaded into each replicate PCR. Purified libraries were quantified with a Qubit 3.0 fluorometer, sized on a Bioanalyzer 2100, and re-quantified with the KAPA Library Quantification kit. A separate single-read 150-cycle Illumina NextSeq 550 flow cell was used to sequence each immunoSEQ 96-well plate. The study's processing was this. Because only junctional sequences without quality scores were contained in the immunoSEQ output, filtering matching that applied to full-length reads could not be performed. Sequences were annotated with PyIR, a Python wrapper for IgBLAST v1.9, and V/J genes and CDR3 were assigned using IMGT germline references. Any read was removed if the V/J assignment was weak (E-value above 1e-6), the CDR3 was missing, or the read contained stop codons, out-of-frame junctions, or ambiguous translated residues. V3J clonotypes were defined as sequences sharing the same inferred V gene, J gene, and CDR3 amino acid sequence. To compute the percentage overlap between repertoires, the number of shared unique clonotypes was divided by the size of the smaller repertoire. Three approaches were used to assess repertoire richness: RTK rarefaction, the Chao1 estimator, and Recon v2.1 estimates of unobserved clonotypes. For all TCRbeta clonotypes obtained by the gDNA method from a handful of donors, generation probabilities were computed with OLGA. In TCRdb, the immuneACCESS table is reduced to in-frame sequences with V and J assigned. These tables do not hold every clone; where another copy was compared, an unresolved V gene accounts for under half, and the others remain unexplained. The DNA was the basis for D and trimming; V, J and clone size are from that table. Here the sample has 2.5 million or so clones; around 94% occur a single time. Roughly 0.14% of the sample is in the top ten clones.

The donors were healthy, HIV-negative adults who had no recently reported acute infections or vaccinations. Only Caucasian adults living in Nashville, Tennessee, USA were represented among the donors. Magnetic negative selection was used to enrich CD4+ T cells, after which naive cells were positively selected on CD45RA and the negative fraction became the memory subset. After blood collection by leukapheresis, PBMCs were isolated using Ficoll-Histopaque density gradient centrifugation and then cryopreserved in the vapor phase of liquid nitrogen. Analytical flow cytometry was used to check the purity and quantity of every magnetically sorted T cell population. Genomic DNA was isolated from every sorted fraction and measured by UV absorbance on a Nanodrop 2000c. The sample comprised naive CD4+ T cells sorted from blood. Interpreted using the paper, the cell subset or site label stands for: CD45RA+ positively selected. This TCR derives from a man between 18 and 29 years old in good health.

The nucleotide sequence is given as TGTGCCAGCAGCTTGGTGCGGACACCCAGGAGCACAGATACGCAGTATTTT. It specifies CASSLVRTPRSTDTQYF. The chain links TRBV5-6 with TRBJ2-3, with TRBD1 tentatively as D gene (5 bases match). The junction carries 14 bases between V and J, which are trimmed by 0 bases and 0 bases respectively. Based on the germline V gene, the CDR1 and CDR2 sequences are SGHDT and YYEEEE. From the cysteine through the phenylalanine, the CDR3 covers 17 amino acids. The DNA shown is the 51-base CDR3, in frame from base 1.